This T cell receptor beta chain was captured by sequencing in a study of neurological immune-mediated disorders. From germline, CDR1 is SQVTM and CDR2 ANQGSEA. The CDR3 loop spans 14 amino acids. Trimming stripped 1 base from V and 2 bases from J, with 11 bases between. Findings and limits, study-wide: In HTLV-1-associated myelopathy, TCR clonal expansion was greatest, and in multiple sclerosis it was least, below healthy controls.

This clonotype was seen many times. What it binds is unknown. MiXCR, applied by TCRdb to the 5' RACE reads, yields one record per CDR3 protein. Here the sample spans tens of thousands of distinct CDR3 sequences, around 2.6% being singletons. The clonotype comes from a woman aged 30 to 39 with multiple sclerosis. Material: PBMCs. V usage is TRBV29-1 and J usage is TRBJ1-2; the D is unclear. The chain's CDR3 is CSVEVPTTNYGYTF. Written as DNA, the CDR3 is TGCAGCGTTGAAGTCCCTACGACGAACTATGGCTACACCTTC.